The 29 T cell receptor beta chains listed next were all sequenced from one sample in a study of low-dose radiotherapy and immunotherapy resistance in tumors. Time point specified: after trial treatment. Treatment: LDRT plus nivolumab, ipilimumab, low-dose cyclophosphamide and aspirin (RACIN trial). TRAV- and TRBV-specific primers, spanning alpha and beta chains, primed first-strand cDNA. TCRs were put through approximately 21 PCR cycles of amplification with Phusion. A constant-region primer and the V-primer adapter served as the primer pair. TCRdb reprocessed the reads via MiXCR and lists one record per CDR3 protein. The sample carries tens of thousands of distinct CDR3 sequences, less than 25% recorded once. This sample comprised PBMCs, obtained after low-dose radiotherapy plus immunotherapy. The receptors were sampled from a female donor with ovarian cancer.

The chain couples TRBV28 to TRBJ2-7, with 8 bases identical to TRBD2. Germline CDR1 and CDR2: MDHEN and SYDVKM. The CDR3 sequence is 13 residues long. The trim removed 10 bases at V and 2 bases at J, leaving 7 bases unmatched. The CDR3 DNA is TGTGCCACCTTACTAGCGGCAGCCTACGAGCAGTACTTC. It yields the protein CATLLAAAYEQYF.

Many counts were recorded for this clonotype. The chain employs TRBV29-1 and TRBJ1-1; TRBD1 is a possible D gene (5 bases). In germline, CDR1 is SQVTM, CDR2 ANQGSEA. The germline V and J ends were trimmed by 8 bases and 4 bases, with 14 bases remaining between them. The CDR3 consists of 12 residues. CDR3 coding DNA: TGCAGCTACCAGGGTTTAGGCACTGAAGCTTTCTTT. Protein product: CSYQGLGTEAFF.

This clonotype has ten or more counts. The chain links TRBV10-2 to TRBJ1-2; tentatively, D is TRBD1 (5 bases). Germline CDR1 and CDR2: WSHSY and SAAADI. Trimming took off 6 bases at V and 6 bases at J, with 8 bases between the two ends. CDR3 length: 11 residues. CDR3 in DNA: TGCGCCAGCAGCACGGGGCATGGCTACACCTTC. Its protein product is CASSTGHGYTF.

In its sample, this clonotype was seen a few times. This chain connects TRBV30 to TRBJ2-1, with D unclear. From germline, CDR1 is GTSNPN and CDR2 SVGIG (reference sequence). The CDR3 runs 12 residues. Trimming left V 0 bases short and J 8 bases short, with 8 bases between. This chain's CDR3 is CAWSVGAHEQFF. The CDR3 DNA is TGTGCCTGGAGTGTAGGTGCTCATGAGCAGTTCTTC.

This clonotype was recorded at least ten times. The rearrangement links TRBV27 to TRBJ2-1, with 13 bases aligning to TRBD2. CDR3 length: 16 residues. The germline gives CDR1 MNHEY, CDR2 SMNVEV (reference sequence). V trimming: 7 bases; J trimming: 5 bases; junction bases outside the gene matches: 8. Here the CDR3 reads CASILRGLAGNNEQFF. CDR3 DNA: TGTGCCAGCATTCTGAGGGGACTAGCGGGGAACAATGAGCAGTTCTTC.

This clonotype appeared many times. The chain employs TRBV2 and TRBJ1-5; 7 bases align to TRBD1. V was clipped by 6 bases and J by 1 base; unmatched bases: 6. Germline V CDR1 and CDR2: SNHLY, FYNNEI. This CDR3 is built from 15 residues. The CDR3, as DNA: TGTGCCAGCAGACAAAACAGGGGAAGCAATCAGCCCCAGCATTTT. Translated, it gives CASRQNRGSNQPQHF.

This clonotype was counted at least ten times. J is TRBJ2-5 and V is TRBV21-1. TRBV21-1 is given as a pseudogene. CDR3 length: 12 amino acids. The CDR3 spells CASRVTEETQYF. The CDR3 DNA reads as TGTGCCAGCAGGGTAACTGAAGAGACCCAGTACTTC.

This clonotype was recorded at least ten times. This chain uses TRBV9 with TRBJ2-2; D gene ambiguous. Germline V gene lookup returns CDR1 SGDLS and CDR2 YYNGEE. This CDR3 has 15 residues. V was pared by 4 bases and J by 4 bases, with 14 bases between. In DNA, the CDR3 is TGTGCCAGCAGCTCCCCCCCGGACGGCACCGGGGAGCTGTTTTTT. It is translated as CASSSPPDGTGELFF.

This clonotype occurred many times. V is TRBV29-1 and J is TRBJ2-7; D ambiguous. The V end lost 1 base, the J end lost 2 bases, and 12 bases lay between the germline ends. This CDR3 spans 14 amino acids. Germline V gene lookup returns CDR1 SQVTM and CDR2 ANQGSEA. CDR3 in DNA: TGCAGCGTTGAAGGGGTGGACCGCACCTACGAGCAGTACTTC. It specifies CSVEGVDRTYEQYF.

This clonotype was counted many times. The rearrangement uses TRBV15 and TRBJ2-1; D is perhaps TRBD2 (6 bases). The ends were cut back, 1 base at V and 6 bases at J, with 19 bases in the middle. Per the germline V gene, CDR1 is LNHNV and CDR2 is YYDKDF (reference sequence). The CDR3 runs to 17 residues. In DNA form, the CDR3 reads TGTGCCACCAGCAGAGGTGGGGGAGGTGTGGATAGCAATGAGCAGTTCTTC. It encodes CATSRGGGGVDSNEQFF.

This clonotype was found many times. The chain carries TRBV7-8 and TRBJ1-6, with D tentatively TRBD1 (5 bases). The CDR3 covers 17 residues. Trimming took off 3 bases at V and 0 bases at J, with 12 bases between the two ends. Germline V gene data show CDR1 as SGHVS and CDR2 as FQNEAQ. The CDR3 sequence is CASSLEGASSYNSPLHF. The CDR3 nucleotides read TGTGCCAGCAGCTTGGAAGGGGCGAGCTCCTATAATTCACCCCTCCACTTT.

This clonotype was seen repeatedly, ten times or more. This chain connects TRBV30 to TRBJ1-6; no clear D. This CDR3 contains 12 residues. The germline gives CDR1 GTSNPN, CDR2 SVGIG (reference sequence). V shed 0 bases and J shed 11 bases, with 8 bases lying between them. The CDR3 DNA reads as TGTGCCTGGAGTGTACGGGTACCACCCCTCCACTTT. It specifies CAWSVRVPPLHF.

This clonotype was detected many times. The chain has TRBV20-1 and TRBJ2-1, with D uncertain. V lost 6 bases, J lost 7 bases, and 13 bases lay in between. This CDR3 is built from 12 residues. CDR1 is DFQATT and CDR2 is SNEGSKA in the germline V gene (reference sequence). This CDR3 reads CSASATRNEQFF. The CDR3, as DNA: TGCAGTGCATCCGCCACGAGGAATGAGCAGTTCTTC.

This clonotype was recorded many times. V gene TRBV29-1 combines with J gene TRBJ2-5; a possible D gene is TRBD1 (6 bases). V lost 4 bases, J lost 5 bases, and 14 bases lay in between. The germline CDR1 and CDR2 sequences are SQVTM and ANQGSEA. This CDR3 comprises 13 residues. Here the CDR3 DNA reads TGCAGCGTTGTAACAGGGTCGGGGGAGACCCAGTACTTC. Protein: CSVVTGSGETQYF.

Worth noting for this clonotype: A far larger clone is just one base off, so this is likely a read error. V gene TRBV6-2 or TRBV6-3 combines with J gene TRBJ2-4, with 11 nucleotides matching TRBD2. CDR1 is MNHEY and CDR2 is SVGEGT in the germline V gene. J gave up 13 bases and V 6 bases, and 11 bases lay outside the gene matches. This CDR3 contains 14 residues. Here the CDR3 DNA reads TGTGCCAGCAGCCGTAGCGGGAGGGCCAGTGAGCAGTACTTC. Translated, it gives CASSRSGRASEQYF.

This clonotype was seen many times. This sequence joins TRBV28 and TRBJ1-2; TRBD1 agrees at 8 bases. Trimming at V came to 6 bases and at J to 0 bases, leaving 12 bases not matched to a gene. Germline V CDR1 and CDR2: MDHEN, SYDVKM. The CDR3 is 17 residues long. This CDR3 reads CASRLGQGQGANYGYTF. The CDR3 DNA reads TGTGCCAGCAGACTCGGACAGGGCCAGGGAGCTAACTATGGCTACACCTTC.

This clonotype was picked up a small number of times. The V gene is TRBV25-1, the J gene TRBJ2-7, with D hard to call. Germline assignment: CDR1 MGHDK and CDR2 SYGVNS. V lost 4 bases, J lost 6 bases, and 7 bases lay in between. The CDR3 covers 11 residues. As DNA, the CDR3 is TGTGCCAGCAGTGGGGGTCTCGAGCAGTACTTC. Translation: CASSGGLEQYF.

The rearrangement joins TRBV19 to TRBJ2-7, with D perhaps TRBD1 (6 bases). Trimming removed 3 bases at V and 8 bases at J, with 23 bases between. The V gene's germline CDR1 is LNHDA and CDR2 SQIVND (reference sequence). The CDR3 consists of 16 residues. In nucleotides, the CDR3 is TGTGCCAGTAGTATTCGATCCGGGACAAATTACGAGCAGCAGTACTTC. Encoded protein: CASSIRSGTNYEQQYF.

This clonotype was picked up many times. The chain recombines TRBV4-2 with TRBJ2-7; D is possibly TRBD1 (5 bases). The V and J ends lost 3 bases and 4 bases respectively, with 16 bases between them. Germline CDR1 reads LGHNA; CDR2 reads YNFKEQ. The CDR3 contains 15 residues. CDR3 DNA: TGTGCCAGCAGCCAGCTCGGCAGGGCGAGTTACGAGCAGTACTTC. Encoded protein: CASSQLGRASYEQYF.

This clonotype was seen many times. CDR3 residues: CASSPIRGGAYNEQFF. CDR3 DNA sequence: TGTGCCAGCAGCCCAATTAGAGGGGGCGCCTACAATGAGCAGTTCTTC. The V gene is TRBV11-2, the J gene TRBJ2-1, with 7 bases aligning to TRBD1. This CDR3 comprises 16 residues. Looked up from germline, CDR1 is SGHAT and CDR2 is FQNNGV. The V segment lost 5 bases and the J segment 2 bases; nucleotides outside the gene matches: 9.

The chain has TRBV5-4 and TRBJ2-5; possible D gene TRBD2, 6 bases. Trimming removed 4 bases from V and 2 bases from J, with 15 bases in between. Germline-derived CDR1 and CDR2 are SGHNT and YYREEE (reference sequence). The CDR3 is 15 amino acids. CDR3 bases: TGTGCCAGCAGCCCCCGGTCGGGGAGGCAAGAGACCCAGTACTTC. It translates to CASSPRSGRQETQYF.

This clonotype was detected ten times or more. This rearrangement joins TRBV10-3 to TRBJ1-5, with D possibly matching TRBD1 (6 bases). Germline V CDR1 and CDR2: ENHRY, SYGVKD. V lost 0 bases and J lost 7, with 19 bases in between. The CDR3 totals 17 residues. The CDR3 is CAISESNLYGRGQPQHF. DNA of the CDR3: TGTGCCATCAGTGAGTCGAACCTTTACGGGAGGGGGCAGCCCCAGCATTTT.

Comment on this clonotype: It differs at one base from a far larger clone, so likely a read error. The chain carries TRBV6-6 and TRBJ1-1; D call uncertain. Deletions cut 6 bases from V and 1 base from J, with 9 bases between. CDR3 size: 13 residues. Germline-derived CDR1 and CDR2 are MNHNY and SVGAGI (reference sequence). CDR3 residues: CASSATWNTEAFF. The CDR3 nucleotides read TGTGCCAGCAGCGCAACATGGAACACTGAAGCTTTCTTT.

The chain joins TRBV30 to TRBJ1-5; D not certain. The CDR3 sequence is 14 residues long. CDR1 is GTSNPN and CDR2 is SVGIG in the germline V gene (reference sequence). V lost 2 bases and J 7 bases, leaving 15 bases between the germline ends. This CDR3 is CAWSPPLGEQPQHF. CDR3 nucleotide sequence: TGTGCCTGGAGTCCCCCGCTCGGGGAACAGCCCCAGCATTTT. The full variable domain, its missing parts supplied by reference TRBV30 and TRBJ1-5, is SQTIHQWPATLVQPVGSPLSLECTVEGTSNPNLYWYRQAAGRGLQLLFYSVGIGQISSEVPQNLSASRPQDRQFILSSKKLLLSDSGFYLCAWSPPLGEQPQHFGDGTRLSIL.

This rearrangement joins TRBV4-1 to TRBJ2-1; 13 bases line up with TRBD2. CDR1 MGHRA and CDR2 YSYEKL come from the germline V gene. The CDR3 consists of 16 residues. Unmatched junction bases numbered 6, after V lost 4 bases and J lost 6 bases. The CDR3 loop reads CASSPAGTSGANEQFF. The CDR3 DNA reads TGCGCCAGCAGCCCTGCCGGGACTAGCGGGGCCAATGAGCAGTTCTTC.

This clonotype occurred many times. The chain joins TRBV18 to TRBJ1-4; D remains ambiguous. There are 14 residues in the CDR3. Per germline, CDR1 KGHSH and CDR2 LQKENI. The V gene lost 0 bases and the J gene lost 5 bases, with 7 bases spanning the gap. The CDR3 DNA reads as TGTGCCAGCTCACCACCGGCGGGGAATGAAAAACTGTTTTTT. This codes for CASSPPAGNEKLFF. Based on the CDR3 plus reference TRBV18 and TRBJ1-4, the full variable domain is NAGVMQNPRHLVRRRGQEARLRCSPMKGHSHVYWYRQLPEEGLKFMVYLQKENIIDESGMPKERFSAEFPKEGPSILRIQQVVRGDSAAYFCASSPPAGNEKLFFGSGTQLSVL.

This clonotype came up many times. V is TRBV27 and J is TRBJ2-5; D remains ambiguous. This CDR3 contains 15 residues. The germline gives CDR1 MNHEY, CDR2 SMNVEV (reference sequence). Trimming took off 5 bases at V and 0 bases at J, with 13 bases between the two ends. Here the CDR3 DNA reads TGTGCCAGCAGTCCCGCGCCTAGGTACCAAGAGACCCAGTACTTC. Encoded protein: CASSPAPRYQETQYF.

In its sample, this clonotype was seen many times. The chain uses TRBV5-4 and TRBJ1-1, with a weak D call TRBD1 (6 bases). Germline values: CDR1 SGHNT, CDR2 YYREEE (reference sequence). CDR3 length: 15 amino acids. Trimming left V 4 bases short and J 1 base short, with 14 bases between. The CDR3 DNA reads TGTGCCAGCAGCATACCCACAGGGAGGAACACTGAAGCTTTCTTT. As protein: CASSIPTGRNTEAFF. Filled out from reference TRBV5-4 and TRBJ1-1, the complete variable domain reads ETGVTQSPTHLIKTRGQQVTLRCSSQSGHNTVSWYQQALGQGPQFIFQYYREEENGRGNFPPRFSGLQFPNYSSELNVNALELDDSALYLCASSIPTGRNTEAFFGQGTRLTVV.

This clonotype was picked up many times. The rearrangement joins TRBV29-1 to TRBJ2-7; TRBD2 is a possible D gene (6 bases). Germline assignment: CDR1 SQVTM and CDR2 ANQGSEA. There are 14 residues in the CDR3. V lost 3 bases and J 6 bases, leaving 18 bases between the germline ends. The CDR3 region has the DNA TGCAGCGTTGATTTAGGGCTGGGACTTCGCGAGCAGTACTTC. Amino acids: CSVDLGLGLREQYF.